Detailed here is one T cell receptor beta chain. As yet, its antigen is unknown. The data stem from a study of T-cell memory formation after mild COVID-19. Study-level points and caveats: CD4+ clones that contracted lay mainly in CM and EM; CD8+ ones lay in EMRA.

TCRdb analysed the 5' RACE reads with MiXCR anew, one entry per CDR3 protein. The table lists roughly 130,000 distinct CDR3 sequences, approximately 6.3% of them singletons. The source is an adult woman who had mild COVID-19 (a few samples of this study predate the infection). Cell type and time point are not known. Sequencing was performed on PBMCs or a T cell subset sorted from them (not recorded which).

CDR3 region: CASSYTSGSVSYNEQFF. CDR3 nucleotides: TGTGCCAGCAGCTACACTAGCGGGAGTGTTTCCTACAATGAGCAGTTCTTC. The chain has TRBV11-2 and TRBJ2-1; 11 bases line up with TRBD2. From germline, CDR1 is SGHAT and CDR2 FQNNGV. V lost 4 bases to trimming and J lost 1 base; unmatched junction nucleotides: 6. CDR3 length: 17 residues.